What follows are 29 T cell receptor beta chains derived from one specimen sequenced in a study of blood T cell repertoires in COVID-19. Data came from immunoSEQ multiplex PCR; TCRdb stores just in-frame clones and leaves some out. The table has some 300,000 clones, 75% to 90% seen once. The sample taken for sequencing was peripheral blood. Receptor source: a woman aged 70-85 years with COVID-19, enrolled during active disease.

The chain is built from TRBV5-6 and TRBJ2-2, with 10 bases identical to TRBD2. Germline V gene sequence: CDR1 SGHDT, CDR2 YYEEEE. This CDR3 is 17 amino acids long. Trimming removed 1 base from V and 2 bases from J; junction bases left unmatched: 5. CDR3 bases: TGTGCCAGCAGCTTGTCTAGCGGGGGCCAAAACACCGGGGAGCTGTTTTTT. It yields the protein CASSLSSGGQNTGELFF.

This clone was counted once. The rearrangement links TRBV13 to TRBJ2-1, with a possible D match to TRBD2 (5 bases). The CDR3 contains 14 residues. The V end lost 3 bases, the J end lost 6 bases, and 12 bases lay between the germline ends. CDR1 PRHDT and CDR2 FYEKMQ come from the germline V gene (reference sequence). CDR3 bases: TGTGCCAGCAGCTTGGGGAGAGGTGGCAATGAGCAGTTCTTC. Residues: CASSLGRGGNEQFF. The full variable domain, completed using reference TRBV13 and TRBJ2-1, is AAGVIQSPRHLIKEKRETATLKCYPIPRHDTVYWYQQGPGQDPQFLISFYEKMQSDKGSIPDRFSAQQFSDYHSELNMSSLELGDSALYFCASSLGRGGNEQFFGPGTRLTVL.

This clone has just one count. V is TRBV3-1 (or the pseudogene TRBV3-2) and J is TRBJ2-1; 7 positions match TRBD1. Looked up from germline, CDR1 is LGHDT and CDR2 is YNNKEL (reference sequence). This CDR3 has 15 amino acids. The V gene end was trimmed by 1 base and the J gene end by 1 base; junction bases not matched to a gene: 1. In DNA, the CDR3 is TGTGCCAGCAGCCAAGGACAGGGTTCCTACAATGAGCAGTTCTTC. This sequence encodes CASSQGQGSYNEQFF.

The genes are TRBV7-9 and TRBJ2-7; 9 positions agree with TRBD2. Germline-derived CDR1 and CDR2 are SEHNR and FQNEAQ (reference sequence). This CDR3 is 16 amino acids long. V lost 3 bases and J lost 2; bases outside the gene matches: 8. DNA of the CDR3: TGTGCCAGCAGCTTCCCTAGCGGGGAACTCCCCTACGAGCAGTACTTC. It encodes CASSFPSGELPYEQYF.

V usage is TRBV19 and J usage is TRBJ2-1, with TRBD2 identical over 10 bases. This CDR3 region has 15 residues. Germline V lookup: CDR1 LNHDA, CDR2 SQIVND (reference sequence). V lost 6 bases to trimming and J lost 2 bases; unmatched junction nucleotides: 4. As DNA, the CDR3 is TGTGCCAGTAGGGCTAGCGGGGGAGCCTACAATGAGCAGTTCTTC. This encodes CASRASGGAYNEQFF.

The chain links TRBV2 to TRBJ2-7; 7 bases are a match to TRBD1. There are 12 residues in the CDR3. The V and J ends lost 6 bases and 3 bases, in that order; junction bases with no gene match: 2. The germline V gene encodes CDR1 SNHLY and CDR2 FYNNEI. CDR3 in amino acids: CASSSGGYEQYF. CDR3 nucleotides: TGTGCCAGCAGCTCAGGGGGCTACGAGCAGTACTTC.

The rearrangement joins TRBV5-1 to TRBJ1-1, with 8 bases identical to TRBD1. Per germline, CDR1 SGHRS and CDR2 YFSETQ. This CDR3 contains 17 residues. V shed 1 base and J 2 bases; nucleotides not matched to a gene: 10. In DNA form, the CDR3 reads TGCGCCAGCAGCTTGCGGACAGGGCCGCTCCGCAACACTGAAGCTTTCTTT. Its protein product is CASSLRTGPLRNTEAFF.

This CDR3 reads CASSMSRGHEKLFF. The CDR3 DNA follows: TGTGCCAGTAGTATGTCAAGGGGTCATGAAAAACTGTTTTTT. The rearrangement uses TRBV19 and TRBJ1-4; the D gene is possibly TRBD1 (5 bases). This CDR3 is built from 14 residues. Germline assignment: CDR1 LNHDA and CDR2 SQIVND (reference sequence). V lost 3 bases and J 6 bases, leaving 11 bases between the germline ends.

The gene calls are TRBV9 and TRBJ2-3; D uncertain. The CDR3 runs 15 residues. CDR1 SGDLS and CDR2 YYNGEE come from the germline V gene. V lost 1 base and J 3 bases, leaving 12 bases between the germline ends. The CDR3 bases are TGTGCCAGCAGCGTATATCTAACCCAAACAGATACGCAGTATTTT. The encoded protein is CASSVYLTQTDTQYF.

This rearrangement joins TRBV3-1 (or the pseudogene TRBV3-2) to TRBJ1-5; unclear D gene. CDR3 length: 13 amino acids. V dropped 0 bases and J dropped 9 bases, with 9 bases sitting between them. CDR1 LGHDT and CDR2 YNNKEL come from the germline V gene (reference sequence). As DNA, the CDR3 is TGTGCCAGCAGCCAAGAATTAGGAGGGCCCCAGCATTTT. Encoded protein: CASSQELGGPQHF.

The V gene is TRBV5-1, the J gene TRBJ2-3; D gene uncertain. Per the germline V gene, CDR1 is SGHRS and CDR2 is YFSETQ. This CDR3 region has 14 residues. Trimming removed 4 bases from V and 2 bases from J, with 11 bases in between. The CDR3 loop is CASSHPDNTDTQYF. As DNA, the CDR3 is TGCGCCAGCAGCCACCCAGACAACACAGATACGCAGTATTTT.

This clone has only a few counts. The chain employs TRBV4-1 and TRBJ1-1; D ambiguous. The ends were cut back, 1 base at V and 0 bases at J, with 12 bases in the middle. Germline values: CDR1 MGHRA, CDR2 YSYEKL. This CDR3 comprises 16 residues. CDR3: CASSQGQEEMNTEAFF. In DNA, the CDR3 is TGCGCCAGCAGCCAAGGGCAGGAGGAAATGAACACTGAAGCTTTCTTT.

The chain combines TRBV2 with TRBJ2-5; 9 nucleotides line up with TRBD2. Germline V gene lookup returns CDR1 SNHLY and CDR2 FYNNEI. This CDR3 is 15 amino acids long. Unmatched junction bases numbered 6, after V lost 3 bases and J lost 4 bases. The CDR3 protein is CASSDRGGAGETQYF. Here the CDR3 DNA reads TGTGCCAGCAGTGATCGCGGGGGGGCCGGAGAGACCCAGTACTTC.

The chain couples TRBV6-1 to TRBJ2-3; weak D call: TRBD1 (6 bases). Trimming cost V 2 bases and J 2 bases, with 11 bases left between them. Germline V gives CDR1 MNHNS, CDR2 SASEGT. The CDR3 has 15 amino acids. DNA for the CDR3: TGTGCCAGCAGTGAATCCCAGGGGTACACAGATACGCAGTATTTT. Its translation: CASSESQGYTDTQYF.

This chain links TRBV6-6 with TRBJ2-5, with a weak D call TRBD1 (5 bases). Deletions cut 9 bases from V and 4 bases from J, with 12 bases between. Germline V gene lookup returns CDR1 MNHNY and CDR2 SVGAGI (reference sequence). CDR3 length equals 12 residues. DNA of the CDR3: TGTGCCAGTACCAGGCAGGGAGAGACCCAGTACTTC. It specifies CASTRQGETQYF.

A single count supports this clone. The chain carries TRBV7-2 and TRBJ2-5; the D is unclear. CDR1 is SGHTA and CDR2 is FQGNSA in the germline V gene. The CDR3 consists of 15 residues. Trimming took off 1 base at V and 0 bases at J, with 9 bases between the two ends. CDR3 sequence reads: CASSLESGHQETQYF. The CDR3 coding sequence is TGTGCCAGCAGCTTAGAATCAGGCCACCAAGAGACCCAGTACTTC.

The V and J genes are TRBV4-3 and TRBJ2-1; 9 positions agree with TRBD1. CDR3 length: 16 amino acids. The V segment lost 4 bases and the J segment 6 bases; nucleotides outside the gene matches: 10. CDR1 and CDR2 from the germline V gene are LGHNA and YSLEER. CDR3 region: CASSPRDRELINEQFF. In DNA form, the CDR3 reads TGCGCCAGCAGCCCCCGGGACAGGGAATTAATCAATGAGCAGTTCTTC.

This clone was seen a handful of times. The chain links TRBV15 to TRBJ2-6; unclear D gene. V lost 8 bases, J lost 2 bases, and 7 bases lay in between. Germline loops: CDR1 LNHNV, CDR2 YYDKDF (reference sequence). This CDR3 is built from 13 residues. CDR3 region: CATHLPGANVLTF. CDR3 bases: TGTGCCACCCACCTACCTGGGGCCAACGTCCTGACTTTC.

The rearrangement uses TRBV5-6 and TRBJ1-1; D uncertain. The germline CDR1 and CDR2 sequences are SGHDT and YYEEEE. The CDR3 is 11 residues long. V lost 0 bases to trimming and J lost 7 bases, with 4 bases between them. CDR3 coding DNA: TGTGCCAGCAGCTTGGACAGTGAAGCTTTCTTT. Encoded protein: CASSLDSEAFF.

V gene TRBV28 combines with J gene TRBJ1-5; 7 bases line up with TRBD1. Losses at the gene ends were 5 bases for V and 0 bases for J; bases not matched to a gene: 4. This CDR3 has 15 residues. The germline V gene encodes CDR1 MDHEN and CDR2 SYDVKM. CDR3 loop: CASSPTGNSNQPQHF. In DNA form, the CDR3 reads TGTGCCAGCAGTCCGACAGGGAATAGCAATCAGCCCCAGCATTTT. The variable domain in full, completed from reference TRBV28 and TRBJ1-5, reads DVKVTQSSRYLVKRTGEKVFLECVQDMDHENMFWYRQDPGLGLRLIYFSYDVKMKEKGDIPEGYSVSREKKERFSLILESASTNQTSMYLCASSPTGNSNQPQHFGDGTRLSIL.

CDR3 protein: CASSRTRGAEAFF. The CDR3 DNA follows: TGTGCCAGCAGTCGGACCAGGGGGGCTGAAGCTTTCTTT. This chain links TRBV27 with TRBJ1-1; 7 bases fit TRBD1. CDR1 is MNHEY and CDR2 is SMNVEV in the germline V gene (reference sequence). The V and J ends lost 5 bases and 6 bases, in that order; junction bases with no gene match: 6. The CDR3 covers 13 residues.

The CDR3 coding sequence is TGTGCCAGCTCACCCGAGGGCGGGGGAGAGACCCAGTACTTC. This gives the protein CASSPEGGGETQYF. This rearrangement joins TRBV18 to TRBJ2-5; 7 bases match TRBD2. The CDR3 is made up of 14 amino acids. Germline V CDR1 and CDR2: KGHSH, LQKENI. The junction had 5 bases not matched to a gene; V was cut back by 3 bases and J by 4 bases.

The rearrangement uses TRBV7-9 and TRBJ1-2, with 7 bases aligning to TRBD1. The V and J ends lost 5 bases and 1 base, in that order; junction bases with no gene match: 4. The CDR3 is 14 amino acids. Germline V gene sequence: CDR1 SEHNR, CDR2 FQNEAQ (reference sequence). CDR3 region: CASSGTANNYGYTF. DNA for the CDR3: TGTGCCAGCAGCGGGACAGCAAATAACTATGGCTACACCTTC.

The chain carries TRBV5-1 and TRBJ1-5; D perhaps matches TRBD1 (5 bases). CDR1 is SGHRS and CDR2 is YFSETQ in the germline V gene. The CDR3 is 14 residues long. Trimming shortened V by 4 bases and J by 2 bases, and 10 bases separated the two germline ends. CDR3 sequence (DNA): TGCGCCAGCAGCCCGGGACTTGGCAATCAGCCCCAGCATTTT. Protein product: CASSPGLGNQPQHF.

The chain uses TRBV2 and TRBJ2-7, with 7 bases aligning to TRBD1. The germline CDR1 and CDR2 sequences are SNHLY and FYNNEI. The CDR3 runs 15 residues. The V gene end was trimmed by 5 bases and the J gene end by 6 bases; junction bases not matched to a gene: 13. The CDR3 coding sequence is TGTGCCAGCAGTCCCCCCCCGACAGGGCAAAGCGAGCAGTACTTC. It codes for CASSPPPTGQSEQYF.

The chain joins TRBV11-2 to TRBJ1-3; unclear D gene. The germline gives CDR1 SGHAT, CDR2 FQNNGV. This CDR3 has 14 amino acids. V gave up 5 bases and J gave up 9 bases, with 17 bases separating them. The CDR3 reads CASSPSLGEGTIYF. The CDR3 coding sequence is TGTGCCAGCAGCCCCTCCCTCGGGGAAGGCACCATATATTTT.

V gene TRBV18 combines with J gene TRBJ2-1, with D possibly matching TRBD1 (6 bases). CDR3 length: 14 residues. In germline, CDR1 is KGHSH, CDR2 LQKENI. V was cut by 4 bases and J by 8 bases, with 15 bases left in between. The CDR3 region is CASSRNRDLDEQFF. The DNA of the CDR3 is TGTGCCAGCTCACGTAACAGGGATCTGGATGAGCAGTTCTTC.

The CDR3 sequence: CASSAQGVGNTIYF. The CDR3 DNA is TGTGCCAGCAGCGCACAGGGAGTTGGAAACACCATATATTTT. The chain employs TRBV9 and TRBJ1-3; weak D call: TRBD1 (6 bases). Germline V lookup: CDR1 SGDLS, CDR2 YYNGEE. V lost 3 bases and J lost 3, with 10 bases in between. The CDR3 covers 14 residues.

The DNA for the CDR3 is TGTGCCTGGAGTGTAAGGGGCAGGGGGTCAGGCGAGCAGTACTTC. This gives the protein CAWSVRGRGSGEQYF. This chain joins TRBV30 and TRBJ2-7, with TRBD1 matching 7 bases. V lost 0 bases and J lost 6; bases outside the gene matches: 11. CDR3 length: 15 amino acids. Per germline, CDR1 GTSNPN and CDR2 SVGIG (reference sequence).